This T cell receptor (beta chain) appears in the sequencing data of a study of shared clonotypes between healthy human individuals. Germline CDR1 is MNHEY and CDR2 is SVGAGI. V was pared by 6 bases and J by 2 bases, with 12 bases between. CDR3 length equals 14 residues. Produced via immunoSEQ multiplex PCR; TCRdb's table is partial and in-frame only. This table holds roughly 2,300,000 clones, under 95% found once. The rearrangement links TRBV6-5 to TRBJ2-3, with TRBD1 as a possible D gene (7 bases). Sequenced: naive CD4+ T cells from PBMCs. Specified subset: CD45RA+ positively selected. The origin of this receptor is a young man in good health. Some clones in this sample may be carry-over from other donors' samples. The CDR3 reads CASSGGTDTDTQYF. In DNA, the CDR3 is TGTGCCAGCAGCGGCGGGACAGACACAGATACGCAGTATTTT.